Shown below are 15 T cell receptor beta chains from a single sample sequenced in a study of blood T cell repertoires in COVID-19. Libraries were prepared by immunoSEQ multiplex PCR; TCRdb keeps only in-frame clonotypes and omits some of them. The sample has about 50,000 clones, approximately 90% seen once. The sample taken for sequencing was peripheral blood. These receptors were taken from a man over 45 with active COVID-19.

The chain uses TRBV19 and TRBJ2-1; 11 bases map to TRBD2. With V trimmed by 4 bases and J by 3 bases, 8 bases remained unmatched. Germline assignment: CDR1 LNHDA and CDR2 SQIVND (reference sequence). This CDR3 has 17 amino acids. The CDR3: CASSTLLAGDGYNEQFF. CDR3 bases: TGTGCCAGTAGTACTCTACTAGCGGGAGACGGCTACAATGAGCAGTTCTTC.

The rearrangement joins TRBV19 to TRBJ1-3, with TRBD1 as a possible D gene (6 bases). CDR3 size: 16 residues. Germline assignment: CDR1 LNHDA and CDR2 SQIVND (reference sequence). V shed 7 bases and J shed 0 bases, with 16 bases lying between them. DNA for the CDR3: TGTGCCAGTAATTTGGACAGTCAGAGCTCTGGAAACACCATATATTTT. Translated, it gives CASNLDSQSSGNTIYF.

CDR3 sequence: CASSSADRGSEYGYTF. The CDR3 coding sequence is TGTGCCAGCAGTTCCGCCGACAGGGGGTCGGAATATGGCTACACCTTC. The chain recombines TRBV28 with TRBJ1-2; 9 bases map to TRBD1. Trimming removed 4 bases from V and 5 bases from J; junction bases left unmatched: 11. Germline V gives CDR1 MDHEN, CDR2 SYDVKM. This CDR3 comprises 16 residues.

This rearrangement joins TRBV5-6 to TRBJ2-7; 10 nucleotides align to TRBD1. J lost 3 bases, V lost 4 bases, and 7 bases had no gene match. CDR1 is SGHDT, CDR2 YYEEEE, per germline. This CDR3 comprises 15 residues. CDR3 residues: CASSLGTGDFYEQYF. The CDR3 nucleotides read TGTGCCAGCAGCCTGGGGACAGGGGATTTCTACGAGCAGTACTTC.

The sample holds one count of this clone. The chain is built from TRBV3-1 (or the pseudogene TRBV3-2) and TRBJ2-1; D gene ambiguous. The length of the CDR3 is 14 residues. V lost 0 bases to trimming and J lost 13 bases, with 16 bases between them. The germline CDR1 and CDR2 sequences are LGHDT and YNNKEL (reference sequence). CDR3 coding DNA: TGTGCCAGCAGCCAAGATCGAGAATCGCTCGGTCAGTTCTTC. It encodes CASSQDRESLGQFF.

The chain joins TRBV28 to TRBJ2-1; D gene ambiguous. The CDR3 extends over 12 amino acids. Germline CDR1 reads MDHEN; CDR2 reads SYDVKM. The V end lost 7 bases, the J end lost 9 bases, and 13 bases lay between the germline ends. The CDR3 sequence: CASTSGSGEQFF. The CDR3 bases are TGTGCCAGCACATCGGGTTCCGGTGAGCAGTTCTTC.

This chain joins TRBV30 and TRBJ1-1; D is perhaps TRBD1 (5 bases). Germline CDR1 reads GTSNPN; CDR2 reads SVGIG (reference sequence). The germline V and J ends were trimmed by 5 bases and 2 bases, with 18 bases remaining between them. The CDR3 has 15 amino acids. CDR3 sequence (DNA): TGTGCCTGGGCTCATGGGAGGGGTCAAAACACTGAAGCTTTCTTT. Residues: CAWAHGRGQNTEAFF.

The chain couples TRBV10-1 to TRBJ2-1; tentative D call: TRBD2 (6 bases). Germline V CDR1 and CDR2: WNHNN, SYGVQD (reference sequence). The CDR3 is 13 amino acids. V was pared by 3 bases and J by 7 bases, with 10 bases between. CDR3 bases: TGCGCCAGCAGTGACCCGGGGAGGAATGAGCAGTTCTTC. Protein: CASSDPGRNEQFF.

This clone was found once. V gene TRBV5-4 combines with J gene TRBJ2-2, with 10 nucleotides matching TRBD2. V shed 4 bases, J shed 5 bases, and the junction held 8 bases outside the gene matches. Per germline, CDR1 SGHNT and CDR2 YYREEE (reference sequence). The CDR3 runs 16 residues. CDR3 nucleotides: TGTGCCAGCAGCCCTCAGGGGGGACTAGCGACCGGGGAGCTGTTTTTT. Residues: CASSPQGGLATGELFF.

This sequence joins TRBV9 and TRBJ2-4, with D maybe TRBD2 (5 bases). The CDR3 length is 17 residues. V lost 4 bases and J lost 1, with 18 bases in between. The germline V gene has CDR1 SGDLS and CDR2 YYNGEE. The chain's CDR3 is CASSPVPGSVAKNIQYF. CDR3 in DNA: TGTGCCAGCAGCCCAGTGCCGGGGAGCGTCGCCAAAAACATTCAGTACTTC. Full variable domain (remainder filled in from reference TRBV9 and TRBJ2-4): DSGVTQTPKHLITATGQRVTLRCSPRSGDLSVYWYQQSLDQGLQFLIQYYNGEERAKGNILERFSAQQFPDLHSELNLSSLELGDSALYFCASSPVPGSVAKNIQYFGAGTRLSVL.

The rearrangement joins TRBV11-2 to TRBJ2-1, with TRBD2 matching over 8 bases. The ends lost 1 base at V and 4 bases at J; junction bases unmatched: 3. The CDR3 sequence is 15 residues long. The germline gives CDR1 SGHAT, CDR2 FQNNGV. The CDR3 region is CASSLGGTSYNEQFF. CDR3 DNA sequence: TGTGCCAGCAGCTTAGGTGGGACTAGTTACAATGAGCAGTTCTTC.

This sequence joins TRBV19 and TRBJ2-3, with 7 bases identical to TRBD2. Germline trimming cut 3 bases from V and 4 bases from J; bases unmatched to any gene: 7. CDR1 is LNHDA and CDR2 is SQIVND in the germline V gene (reference sequence). This CDR3 comprises 15 residues. CDR3: CASSMRASGPDTQYF. Here the CDR3 DNA reads TGTGCCAGTAGTATGAGGGCTAGCGGCCCAGATACGCAGTATTTT.

The rearrangement uses TRBV24-1 and TRBJ2-2, with 8 positions matching TRBD1. From germline, CDR1 is KGHDR and CDR2 SFDVKD. The CDR3 is 16 residues long. J lost 1 base, V lost 3 bases, and 3 bases had no gene match. The CDR3, as DNA: TGTGCCACCAGTGATACCGGGACAGGGAACACCGGGGAGCTGTTTTTT. This gives the protein CATSDTGTGNTGELFF.

The chain employs TRBV9 and TRBJ2-3; possible D gene TRBD2, 6 bases. Germline V gene sequence: CDR1 SGDLS, CDR2 YYNGEE. V gave up 2 bases and J gave up 9 bases, with 16 bases separating them. The CDR3 spans 14 residues. The CDR3 here is CASSVRAFGGTQYF. DNA of the CDR3: TGTGCCAGCAGCGTGAGGGCATTTGGAGGGACGCAGTATTTT.

The V call is TRBV5-1, the J call TRBJ2-2; 10 positions agree with TRBD2. CDR1 and CDR2 (germline): SGHRS, YFSETQ. This CDR3 has 17 amino acids. V shed 4 bases and J 6 bases; nucleotides not matched to a gene: 12. The CDR3 region has the DNA TGCGCCAGCAGCCCCAGGGCGGGACTAGCGACGGCCGGGGAGCTGTTTTTT. It yields the protein CASSPRAGLATAGELFF.